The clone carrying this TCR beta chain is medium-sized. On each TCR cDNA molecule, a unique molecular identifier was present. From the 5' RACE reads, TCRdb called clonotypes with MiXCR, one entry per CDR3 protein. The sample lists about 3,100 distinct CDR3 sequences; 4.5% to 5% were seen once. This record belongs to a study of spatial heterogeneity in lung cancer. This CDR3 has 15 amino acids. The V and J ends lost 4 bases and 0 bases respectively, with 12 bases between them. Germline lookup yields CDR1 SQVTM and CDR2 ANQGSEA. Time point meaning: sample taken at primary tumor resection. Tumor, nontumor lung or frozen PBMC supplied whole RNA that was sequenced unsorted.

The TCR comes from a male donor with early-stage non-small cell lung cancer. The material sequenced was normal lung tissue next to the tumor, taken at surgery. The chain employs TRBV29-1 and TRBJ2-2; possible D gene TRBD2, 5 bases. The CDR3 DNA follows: TGCAGCGTTGTCAAGGTGGACTCGAACACCGGGGAGCTGTTTTTT. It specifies CSVVKVDSNTGELFF.